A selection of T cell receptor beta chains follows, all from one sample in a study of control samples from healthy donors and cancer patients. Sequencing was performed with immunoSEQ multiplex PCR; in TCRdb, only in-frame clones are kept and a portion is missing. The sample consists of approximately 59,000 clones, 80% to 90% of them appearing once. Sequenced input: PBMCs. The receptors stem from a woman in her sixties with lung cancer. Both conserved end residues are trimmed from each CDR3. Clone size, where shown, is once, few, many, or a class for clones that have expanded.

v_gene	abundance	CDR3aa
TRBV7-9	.	ASTSAGLGTGELF
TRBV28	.	ASSRRGSSGANVLT
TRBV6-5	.	ASSRQMSTDTQY
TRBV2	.	ASGGQGYYGYT
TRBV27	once	ASSLNWESEAF
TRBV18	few	ASFPGSGGTYEQY
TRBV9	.	ASQSRDSYGYT
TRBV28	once	ASRQGVQPQH
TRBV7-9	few	ASSSGTSGFMGGELF
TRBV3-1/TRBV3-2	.	ASSQEITGGTEAF
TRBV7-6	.	ASSLPNTSGSSYNEQF